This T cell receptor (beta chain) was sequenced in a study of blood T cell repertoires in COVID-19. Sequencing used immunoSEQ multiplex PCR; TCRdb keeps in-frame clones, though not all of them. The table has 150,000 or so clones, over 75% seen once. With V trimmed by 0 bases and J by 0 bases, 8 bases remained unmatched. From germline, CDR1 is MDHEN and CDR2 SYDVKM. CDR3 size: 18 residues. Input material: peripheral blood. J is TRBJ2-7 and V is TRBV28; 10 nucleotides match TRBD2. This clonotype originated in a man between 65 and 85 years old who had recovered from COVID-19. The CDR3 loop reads CASSLWLAGVVNSYEQYF. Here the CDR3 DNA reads TGTGCCAGCAGTTTATGGCTAGCGGGAGTAGTCAACTCCTACGAGCAGTACTTC.